A single T cell receptor beta chain is shown here with its context. As yet, its antigen is unknown. The data stem from a study of cytomegalovirus exposure and HLA in healthy donors. The overall study: Out of about 170 million T cells, an earlier analysis found over 90 million unique TCR beta sequences in total.

Study-wide findings and caveats: Later work associated roughly 17,000 TCR beta sequences with HLA alleles at 0.05 false discovery rate.

Participants comprised healthy donors of bone marrow. Primers for the PCR totalled 60 Vbeta and 13 Jbeta. Measured with immunoSEQ multiplex PCR; TCRdb has only the in-frame clones, and not every one. Of 150,000 or so clones listed, under 70% are singletons. The sequenced sample consisted of PBMCs. This receptor was taken from a young man in good health and CMV-seropositive.

The CDR3 bases are TGCGCCAGCAGTGAGACTCTCAGGGAAAGGAACACCGGGGAGCTGTTTTTT. It codes for CASSETLRERNTGELFF. The rearrangement uses TRBV10-1 and TRBJ2-2; perhaps TRBD1 as D (5 bases). This CDR3 comprises 17 residues. Germline CDR1 WNHNN, CDR2 SYGVQD (reference sequence). V was cut by 2 bases and J by 1 base, with 14 bases left in between.